The clone carrying this T cell receptor beta chain was detected a few times. Its antigen is unidentified. Treatment described: roughly 10-day PBMC culture with coronavirus spike peptide pools or control peptides (ViraFEST assay). This entry comes from a study of vaccination and CD4 T cells after COVID-19. The study's findings and limits: Relatively small numbers of convalescent patients were studied, with no early post-infection timepoints included.

V was cut by 2 bases and J by 0 bases, with 13 bases left in between. Germline assignment: CDR1 SGHTA and CDR2 FQGNSA. This CDR3 region has 17 residues. The Oncomine TCR Beta short-read assay was what sequenced the DNA obtained from cultured CD4+ T cells. TCRdb processed the PCR reads anew with MiXCR; each CDR3 protein has one entry. The repertoire holds fewer than 15,000 distinct CDR3 sequences, with nearly 45% as singletons. The material sequenced was CD4+ T cells from blood, cultured in vitro, taken after SARS-CoV-2 vaccination. The chain combines TRBV7-2 with TRBJ2-2; D unclear. This receptor was obtained from a human donor who had recovered from COVID-19. The CDR3 reads CASSLRYRNANTGELFF. The CDR3 region has the DNA TGTGCCAGCAGCTTAAGGTACAGAAACGCGAACACCGGGGAGCTGTTTTTT.